These 6 T cell receptor beta chains were sequenced from one sample in a study of shared clonotypes between healthy human individuals. The table came from immunoSEQ multiplex PCR; TCRdb's copy has only in-frame clones and leaves some out. The sample contains 190,000 or so clones, approximately 70% of which appear only once. Material for sequencing was memory CD4+ T cells sorted from blood. Indicated subset: CD45RA-negative fraction. These receptors were collected from a man between 25 and 39 years old in good health.

The chain links TRBV18 to TRBJ2-7; D is ambiguous. Trimming cost V 0 bases and J 7 bases, with 10 bases left between them. CDR3 size: 13 residues. CDR1 and CDR2 (germline): KGHSH, LQKENI. In DNA, the CDR3 is TGTGCCAGCTCACCACCGAGCCTCCGGGAGCAGTACTTC. It yields the protein CASSPPSLREQYF.

The J gene is TRBJ2-7, the V gene TRBV10-1; 8 nucleotides line up with TRBD1. With 6 bases clipped from V and 2 bases from J, the junction kept 3 bases outside the gene matches. Per germline, CDR1 WNHNN and CDR2 SYGVQD (reference sequence). The CDR3 covers 13 residues. This chain's CDR3 is CASSPGQAYEQYF. The CDR3 nucleotides read TGCGCCAGCAGCCCGGGACAGGCCTACGAGCAGTACTTC.

This sequence joins TRBV10-1 and TRBJ1-2; D perhaps matches TRBD1 (5 bases). CDR1 and CDR2 (germline): WNHNN, SYGVQD (reference sequence). Deletions cut 3 bases from V and 3 bases from J, with 8 bases between. The CDR3 is 13 residues long. CDR3 in DNA: TGCGCCAGCAGTGACAGGGTCGACTATGGCTACACCTTC. It translates to CASSDRVDYGYTF.

V gene TRBV5-1 combines with J gene TRBJ2-3; D remains unclear. The CDR3 runs to 14 residues. CDR1 is SGHRS and CDR2 is YFSETQ in the germline V gene. V gave up 1 base and J gave up 4 bases, with 10 bases separating them. CDR3: CASSLTGSADTQYF. The DNA of the CDR3 is TGCGCCAGCAGCTTGACGGGCTCGGCAGATACGCAGTATTTT.

The chain uses TRBV4-2 and TRBJ2-3; D is perhaps TRBD2 (6 bases). CDR1 LGHNA and CDR2 YNFKEQ come from the germline V gene. The CDR3 runs 17 residues. V lost 4 bases, J lost 5 bases, and 22 bases lay in between. CDR3 nucleotide sequence: TGTGCCAGCAGCCCCGAACGGACCCGGGAGCTTGGAGATACGCAGTATTTT. Translating gives CASSPERTRELGDTQYF.

The chain recombines TRBV7-6 with TRBJ2-6, with D possibly matching TRBD1 (7 bases). V was trimmed by 5 bases and J by 2 bases, leaving 25 bases between them. The CDR3 loop spans 20 amino acids. The germline V gene has CDR1 SGHVS and CDR2 FNYEAQ. DNA for the CDR3: TGTGCCAGCAGCCACCGCCCCCCGCGACAGGGAGGTACTGGGGCCAACGTCCTGACTTTC. Translating gives CASSHRPPRQGGTGANVLTF.